The rows below give T cell receptor beta chains drawn from one sample of a study of blood T cells in healthy people across ages. Each CDR3 protein gets one entry after TCRdb re-called the 5' RACE reads with MiXCR. The table has around 800,000 distinct CDR3 sequences, 50% to 65% seen once. The sample comprised blood. These receptors were taken from a man older than 75 in good health. The CDR3 runs from the conserved cysteine through the conserved F or W. The order of the fields is clone size, J gene, V gene, D gene, CDR3 protein, CDR3 DNA. A D gene is named only where the DNA matches it firmly. The listing skips clone size in some rows; elsewhere it reads once, few, many or a size class.

>few|TRBJ2-7|TRBV24-1|-
CATSDFRLLSSYEQYF
TGTGCCACCAGTGATTTTCGGCTTTTGAGCTCCTACGAGCAGTACTTC
>few|TRBJ1-2|TRBV6-6|TRBD1
CASMGTGDGYTF
TGTGCCAGCATGGGGACAGGGGACGGCTACACCTTC
>-|TRBJ2-3|TRBV9|TRBD2
CASSPSGGASSTDTQYF
TGTGCCAGCAGCCCGTCGGGAGGGGCCTCTAGCACAGATACGCAGTATTTT
>few|TRBJ2-1|TRBV7-2|-
CASSLVRNEQFF
TGTGCCAGCAGCTTAGTTAGGAATGAGCAGTTCTTC
>-|TRBJ2-7|TRBV20-1|TRBD2
CSAALAGFGNEQYF
TGCAGTGCCGCACTAGCGGGATTCGGAAATGAGCAGTACTTC
>-|TRBJ2-5|TRBV10-1|TRBD2
CASNSGRALSNEQYF
TGCGCCAGCAATAGCGGGAGGGCTTTAAGCAATGAGCAGTACTTC
>-|TRBJ1-3|TRBV12-3/TRBV12-4|-
CASSLMGSGNTIYF
TGTGCCAGCAGTTTGATGGGCTCTGGAAACACCATATATTTT
>-|TRBJ2-5|TRBV9|-
CASSGRLRDSRWETQYF
TGTGCCAGCAGCGGCCGATTAAGGGACTCCCGCTGGGAGACCCAGTACTTC
>few|TRBJ1-5|TRBV5-1|-
CASSLVGSVGQPQHF
TGCGCCAGCAGCTTGGTGGGTTCAGTTGGTCAGCCCCAGCATTTT
>few|TRBJ2-5|TRBV6-2/TRBV6-3|-
CASSYIRGWEQYF
TGTGCCAGCAGTTACATCCGAGGTTGGGAGCAGTACTTC
>once|TRBJ2-3|TRBV4-1|TRBD2
CASSQDGPTQRTSGGYAYF
TGCGCCAGCAGCCAAGACGGCCCTACCCAACGGACTAGCGGAGGATACGCGTATTTT
>few|TRBJ1-2|TRBV20-1|TRBD1
CSARVLPDRGGLDRYGYTF
TGCAGTGCTAGAGTCCTACCTGACAGGGGCGGTTTGGATAGATATGGCTACACCTTC
>few|TRBJ2-3|TRBV2|TRBD2
CASSEGLAGVRNRADTQYF
TGTGCCAGCAGTGAGGGGCTAGCGGGAGTCAGGAATCGGGCAGATACGCAGTATTTT
>few|TRBJ2-7|TRBV2|-
CASRTAAYEQYF
TGTGCCAGCCGGACGGCCGCCTACGAGCAGTACTTC
>many|TRBJ1-1|TRBV12-3/TRBV12-4|-
CASSLRGGNTEAFF
TGCGCCAGCAGCTTGAGGGGGGGGAACACTGAAGCTTTCTTT
>-|TRBJ2-7|TRBV9|-
CASSVAAAIEQYF
TGTGCCAGCAGCGTAGCCGCCGCAATCGAGCAGTACTTC
>once|TRBJ1-3|TRBV4-2|-
CASSQERGSGNTIYF
TGTGCCAGCAGCCAAGAAAGGGGGTCTGGAAACACCATATATTTT
>-|TRBJ2-5|TRBV29-1|-
CSSRSGETQYF
TGCAGCTCCCGTTCGGGAGAGACCCAGTACTTC
>few|TRBJ1-1|TRBV7-9|-
CASQGGTEAFF
TGTGCCAGCCAGGGTGGAACTGAAGCTTTCTTT
>-|TRBJ2-3|TRBV7-3|-
CASSLQGWDTDTQYF
TGTGCCAGCAGCTTACAGGGCTGGGACACAGATACGCAGTATTTT
>-|TRBJ2-1|TRBV29-1|-
CSVGGLSSVSYNEQFF
TGCAGCGTTGGGGGCCTCTCTAGCGTATCCTACAATGAGCAGTTCTTC
>-|TRBJ2-3|TRBV24-1|TRBD1
CATSEDRGTDTQYF
TGTGCCACCAGTGAAGACAGGGGCACAGATACGCAGTATTTT
>once|TRBJ2-3|TRBV2|TRBD2
CASSARLAGSADTQYF
TGTGCCAGCAGTGCTCGACTAGCAGGTTCGGCAGATACGCAGTATTTT
>-|TRBJ2-1|TRBV4-2|-
CASSQDGAGGTFYNEQFF
TGTGCCAGCAGCCAAGATGGGGCAGGCGGCACCTTTTACAATGAGCAGTTCTTC
>-|TRBJ2-7|TRBV2|-
CASSEIGGSYEQYF
TGTGCCAGCAGTGAAATTGGCGGCTCCTACGAGCAGTACTTC
>-|TRBJ1-2|TRBV11-2|TRBD1
CASSSFRDRGLGGYGYTF
TGTGCCAGCAGCTCTTTCCGGGACAGGGGGCTGGGTGGCTATGGCTACACCTTC
>few|TRBJ1-2|TRBV7-9|TRBD1
CASSQYRGNYGYTF
TGTGCCAGCAGCCAATACAGGGGGAACTATGGCTACACCTTC
>-|TRBJ1-4|TRBV2|-
CASGQDEKLFF
TGTGCCAGCGGGCAGGATGAAAAACTGTTTTTT
>-|TRBJ1-2|TRBV29-1|-
CSGAWGYNGYTF
TGCAGCGGCGCTTGGGGGTACAATGGCTACACCTTC
>few|TRBJ2-1|TRBV12-3/TRBV12-4|-
CASSLADLIINNEQFF
TGTGCCAGCAGTTTAGCGGATCTAATTATTAACAATGAGCAGTTCTTC
>-|TRBJ2-5|TRBV28|-
CASTPAGLRETQYF
TGTGCCAGCACACCTGCGGGACTGAGGGAGACCCAGTACTTC
>-|TRBJ1-2|TRBV6-6|TRBD1
CASSHPQQGEWGYTF
TGTGCCAGCAGTCACCCCCAACAGGGGGAGTGGGGCTACACCTTC
>few|TRBJ2-1|TRBV10-3|-
CAIMGGERSYNEQFF
TGTGCCATCATGGGCGGGGAGCGCTCCTACAATGAGCAGTTCTTC
>-|TRBJ2-7|TRBV27|TRBD2
CASRIAGHYEQYF
TGTGCCAGCAGAATAGCGGGACACTACGAGCAGTACTTC
>-|TRBJ2-7|TRBV6-5|-
CASSYSRGSPLDEQYF
TGTGCCAGCAGTTACTCGAGGGGGAGCCCCCTCGACGAGCAGTACTTC
>-|TRBJ1-2|TRBV7-9|TRBD1
CASSFPGTGTKFYGYTF
TGTGCCAGCAGCTTCCCAGGGACAGGGACTAAGTTCTATGGCTACACCTTC
>-|TRBJ1-1|TRBV20-1|-
CSVISPGRMNTEAFF
TGCAGTGTAATTTCCCCAGGAAGAATGAACACTGAAGCTTTCTTT
>few|TRBJ2-7|TRBV29-1|TRBD1
CSASDRALREQYF
TGCAGCGCCTCTGACAGGGCCTTACGCGAGCAGTACTTC
>many|TRBJ2-7|TRBV12-3/TRBV12-4|TRBD2
CASRREEGAYEQYF
TGTGCCAGCAGACGGGAGGAGGGCGCCTACGAGCAGTACTTC
>once|TRBJ1-2|TRBV29-1|-
CSVRSSGNNYGYTF
TGCAGCGTAAGAAGCTCGGGGAACAACTATGGCTACACCTTC
>many|TRBJ2-7|TRBV7-3|TRBD2
CASSQTSGRLYEQYF
TGTGCCAGCAGCCAGACTAGCGGGAGGCTCTACGAGCAGTACTTC
>few|TRBJ2-7|TRBV20-1|TRBD2
CSARIAGADGEQYF
TGCAGCGCTCGGATAGCGGGAGCCGATGGCGAGCAGTACTTC
>few|TRBJ2-1|TRBV7-9|TRBD2
CASLKKAGVGNEQFF
TGTGCCAGCTTAAAAAAGGCGGGAGTCGGAAATGAGCAGTTCTTC
>-|TRBJ1-2|TRBV6-5|-
CASISGRGYTF
TGTGCCAGCATATCAGGGAGAGGCTACACCTTC